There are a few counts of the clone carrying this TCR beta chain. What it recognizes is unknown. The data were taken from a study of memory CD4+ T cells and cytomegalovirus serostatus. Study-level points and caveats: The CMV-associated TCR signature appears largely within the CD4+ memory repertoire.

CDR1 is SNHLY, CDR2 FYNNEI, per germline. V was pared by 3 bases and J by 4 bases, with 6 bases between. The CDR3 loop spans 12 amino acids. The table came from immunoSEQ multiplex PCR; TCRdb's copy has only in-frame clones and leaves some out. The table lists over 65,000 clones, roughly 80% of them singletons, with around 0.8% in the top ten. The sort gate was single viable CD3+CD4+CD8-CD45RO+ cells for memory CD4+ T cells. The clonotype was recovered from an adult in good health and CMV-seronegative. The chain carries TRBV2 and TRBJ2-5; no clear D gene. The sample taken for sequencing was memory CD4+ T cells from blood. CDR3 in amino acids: CASSDLGETQYF. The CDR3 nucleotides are TGTGCCAGCAGTGATTTAGGAGAGACCCAGTACTTC.